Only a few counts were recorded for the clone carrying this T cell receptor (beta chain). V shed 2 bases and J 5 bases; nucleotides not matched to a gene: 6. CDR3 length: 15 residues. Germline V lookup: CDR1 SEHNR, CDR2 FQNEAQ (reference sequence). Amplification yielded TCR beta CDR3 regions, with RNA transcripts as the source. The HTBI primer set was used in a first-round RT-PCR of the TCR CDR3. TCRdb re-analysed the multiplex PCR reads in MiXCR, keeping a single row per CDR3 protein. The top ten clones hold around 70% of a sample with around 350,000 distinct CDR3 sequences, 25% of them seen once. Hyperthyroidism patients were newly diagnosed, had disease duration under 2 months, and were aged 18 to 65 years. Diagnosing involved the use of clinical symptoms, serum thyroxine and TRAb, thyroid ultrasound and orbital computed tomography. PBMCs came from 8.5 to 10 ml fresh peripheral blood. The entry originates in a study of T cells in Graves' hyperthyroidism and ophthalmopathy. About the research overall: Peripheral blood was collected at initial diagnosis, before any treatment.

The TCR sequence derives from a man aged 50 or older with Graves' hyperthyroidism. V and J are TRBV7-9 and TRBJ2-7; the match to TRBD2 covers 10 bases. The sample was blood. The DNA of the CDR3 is TGTGCCAGCAGCTTACTGGCTAGCGGGAGCCACGAGCAGTACTTC. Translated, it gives CASSLLASGSHEQYF.